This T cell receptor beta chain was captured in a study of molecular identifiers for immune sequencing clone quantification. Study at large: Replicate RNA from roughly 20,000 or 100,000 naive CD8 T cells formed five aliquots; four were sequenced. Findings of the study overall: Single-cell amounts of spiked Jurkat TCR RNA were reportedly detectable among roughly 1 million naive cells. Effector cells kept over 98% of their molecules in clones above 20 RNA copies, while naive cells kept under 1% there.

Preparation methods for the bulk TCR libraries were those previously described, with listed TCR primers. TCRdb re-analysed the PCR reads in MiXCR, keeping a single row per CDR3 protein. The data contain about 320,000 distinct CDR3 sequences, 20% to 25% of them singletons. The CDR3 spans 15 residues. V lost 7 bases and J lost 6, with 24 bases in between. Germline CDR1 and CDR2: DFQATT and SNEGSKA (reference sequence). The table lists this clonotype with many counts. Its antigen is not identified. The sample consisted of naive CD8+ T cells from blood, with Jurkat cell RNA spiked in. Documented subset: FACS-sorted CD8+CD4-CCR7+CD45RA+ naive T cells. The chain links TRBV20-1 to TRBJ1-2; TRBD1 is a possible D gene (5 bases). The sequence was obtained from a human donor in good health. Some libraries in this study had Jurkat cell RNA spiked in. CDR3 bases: TGCAGTGAAGTCCGGACACAACCCCCCTATGATGGCTACACCTTC. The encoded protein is CSEVRTQPPYDGYTF.